The rows below give T cell receptor beta chains drawn from one sample of a study of T cells in localized non-small cell lung cancer. TCRdb keeps only in-frame clones here, not all; method: immunoSEQ multiplex PCR. The sample lists roughly 4,200 clones; approximately 40% were seen once. Sequenced material: lung tumor tissue, taken before any cancer treatment. The receptors stem from a woman aged 35-70 years with stage I lung adenocarcinoma. CDR3s include the opening cysteine and the closing phenylalanine or tryptophan. The order of the fields is clone size, D gene, V gene, J gene, CDR3 DNA, CDR3 protein. The D gene is left open where the match is weak. A row's size may be missing; if present it is once, few, many or a size class.

clone size: .; D gene: .; V gene: TRBV7-1; J gene: TRBJ2-2; CDR3 DNA: TGTGCCAGCAGCCAACCGAGCACCGGGGAGCTGTTTTTT; CDR3 protein: CASSQPSTGELFF
clone size: .; D gene: .; V gene: TRBV25-1; J gene: TRBJ2-1; CDR3 DNA: TGTGCCAGCAGTTCGTCGGGAGATGAGCAGTTCTTC; CDR3 protein: CASSSSGDEQFF
clone size: .; D gene: TRBD1; V gene: TRBV30; J gene: TRBJ1-1; CDR3 DNA: TGTGCCTGGAGTACGGGGGACAGGAGGCTGGTAGCTTTCTTT; CDR3 protein: CAWSTGDRRLVAFF
clone size: .; D gene: .; V gene: TRBV14; J gene: TRBJ2-5; CDR3 DNA: TGTGCCAGCAGCCAAAGATTAGAGGGGATCCAGTACTTC; CDR3 protein: CASSQRLEGIQYF
clone size: .; D gene: .; V gene: TRBV28; J gene: TRBJ1-2; CDR3 DNA: TGTGCCAGCAGCTTGCCAGGGCAGGACTATGGCTACACCTTC; CDR3 protein: CASSLPGQDYGYTF
clone size: .; D gene: TRBD2; V gene: TRBV6-8; J gene: TRBJ2-2; CDR3 DNA: TGTGCCAGCTCCGTGACCTTCGGGGGAGGGTTTGGCGGGGAGCTGTTTTTT; CDR3 protein: CASSVTFGGGFGGELFF
clone size: .; D gene: TRBD2; V gene: TRBV28; J gene: TRBJ2-1; CDR3 DNA: TGTGCCAGCAGATTAGCGGGAGGCCGCTCCTACAATGAGCAGTTCTTC; CDR3 protein: CASRLAGGRSYNEQFF
clone size: large; D gene: .; V gene: TRBV4-1; J gene: TRBJ1-2; CDR3 DNA: TGCGCCAGCAACCCTAAGACCAACCGAGGGGGCTACACCTTC; CDR3 protein: CASNPKTNRGGYTF
clone size: few; D gene: TRBD1; V gene: TRBV15; J gene: TRBJ1-5; CDR3 DNA: TGTGCCACCAGCGGATCCGGGACAGATCAGCCCCAGCATTTT; CDR3 protein: CATSGSGTDQPQHF
clone size: .; D gene: .; V gene: TRBV25-1; J gene: TRBJ1-2; CDR3 DNA: TGTGCCAGCAGTGACTCCCCAGGGGCTGGCTACACCTTC; CDR3 protein: CASSDSPGAGYTF
clone size: .; D gene: TRBD1; V gene: TRBV2; J gene: TRBJ1-3; CDR3 DNA: TGTGCCAGTAAGACAGGGGGCATTGGAAACACCATATATTTT; CDR3 protein: CASKTGGIGNTIYF
clone size: .; D gene: TRBD1; V gene: TRBV28; J gene: TRBJ2-2; CDR3 DNA: TGTGCCAGCAGGTCTCCGGGACAGGGGTTCACCGGGGAGCTGTTTTTT; CDR3 protein: CASRSPGQGFTGELFF
clone size: few; D gene: .; V gene: TRBV19; J gene: TRBJ1-3; CDR3 DNA: TGTGCCAGTAGTATGATTTCGGGGACCGCCACCATATATTTT; CDR3 protein: CASSMISGTATIYF
clone size: few; D gene: .; V gene: TRBV19; J gene: TRBJ2-1; CDR3 DNA: TGTGCCAGTTCCTCTGAGGGGGAATACAATGAGCAGTTCTTC; CDR3 protein: CASSSEGEYNEQFF
clone size: medium-sized; D gene: .; V gene: TRBV11-3; J gene: TRBJ2-5; CDR3 DNA: TGTGCCAGCAGCGCCCGGATCCCTCAAGCGGAGACCCAGTACTTC; CDR3 protein: CASSARIPQAETQYF
clone size: .; D gene: TRBD2; V gene: TRBV11-3; J gene: TRBJ2-2; CDR3 DNA: TGTGCCAGCAGCTTGGGCGGGGGATCCCCGAACACCGGGGAGCTGTTTTTT; CDR3 protein: CASSLGGGSPNTGELFF
clone size: large; D gene: .; V gene: TRBV12-2; J gene: TRBJ2-4; CDR3 DNA: TGTGCAAGTCGCCCCCCCCGAGTAGCCAAAAACATTCAGTACTTC; CDR3 protein: CASRPPRVAKNIQYF
clone size: .; D gene: TRBD1; V gene: TRBV19; J gene: TRBJ2-6; CDR3 DNA: TGTGCCAGTAGTATCAAAGGGACAGGGACTGGGGCCAACGTCCTGACTTTC; CDR3 protein: CASSIKGTGTGANVLTF
clone size: few; D gene: .; V gene: TRBV19; J gene: TRBJ2-2; CDR3 DNA: TGTGCCAGTAGTATCGCCGGGGTAGGGGGCGGGGAGCTGTTTTTT; CDR3 protein: CASSIAGVGGGELFF
clone size: few; D gene: .; V gene: TRBV6-8; J gene: TRBJ1-1; CDR3 DNA: TGTGCCACTAGCTACGGGGGTAACACTGAAGCTTTCTTT; CDR3 protein: CATSYGGNTEAFF
clone size: medium-sized; D gene: TRBD1; V gene: TRBV6-8; J gene: TRBJ2-7; CDR3 DNA: TGTGCCATCAACCCCGGACAGGGATACGAGCAGTACTTC; CDR3 protein: CAINPGQGYEQYF
clone size: .; D gene: .; V gene: TRBV5-1; J gene: TRBJ2-3; CDR3 DNA: TGCGCCAGCAGCTTGGATAGGGGCACAGATACGCAGTATTTT; CDR3 protein: CASSLDRGTDTQYF
clone size: .; D gene: TRBD1; V gene: TRBV6-8; J gene: TRBJ1-2; CDR3 DNA: TGTGCCAGCAGTGCTGGGACAGGGGTCGGCTCGAACTATGGCTACACCTTC; CDR3 protein: CASSAGTGVGSNYGYTF
clone size: .; D gene: .; V gene: TRBV10-1; J gene: TRBJ2-5; CDR3 DNA: TGCGCCAGCAGTGAGGTTCGGAGCTTACAAGAGACCCAGTACTTC; CDR3 protein: CASSEVRSLQETQYF